This T cell receptor beta chain was sequenced for a study of blood T cells in healthy people across ages. Study-level findings and limits: The long-lived group displayed more naive CD4+ cells, plus higher diversity, than the aged donors did. Per million T cells, TCR beta diversity dropped roughly linearly as age increased. It was found that TCR beta diversity correlated strongly with the percentage of naive T cells.

Of note for this clonotype: Its antigen is unknown.

It was with a sample-barcoded 5' primer and a J-beta primer mix that a second PCR of about 6 to 12 cycles was run. TCRdb passed the 5' RACE reads through MiXCR, listing each CDR3 protein once. This sample yields roughly 1,500,000 distinct CDR3 sequences, of which about 31% are seen a single time; around 11% belongs to the top ten. Isolation yielded PBMCs, at least 7 million per sample, in every case. Sequencing was carried out using blood. This TCR was recovered from a woman in her twenties or thirties in good health.

The CDR3 DNA is TGTGCCAGCAGCGGGGCGGGCGGATCCCACAATGAGCAGTTCTTC. Amino acids: CASSGAGGSHNEQFF. The chain employs TRBV28 and TRBJ2-1; D possibly uses TRBD1 or TRBD2 (5 bases each). Germline V gives CDR1 MDHEN, CDR2 SYDVKM. Trimming left V 6 bases short and J 5 bases short, with 17 bases between. CDR3 length: 15 residues.